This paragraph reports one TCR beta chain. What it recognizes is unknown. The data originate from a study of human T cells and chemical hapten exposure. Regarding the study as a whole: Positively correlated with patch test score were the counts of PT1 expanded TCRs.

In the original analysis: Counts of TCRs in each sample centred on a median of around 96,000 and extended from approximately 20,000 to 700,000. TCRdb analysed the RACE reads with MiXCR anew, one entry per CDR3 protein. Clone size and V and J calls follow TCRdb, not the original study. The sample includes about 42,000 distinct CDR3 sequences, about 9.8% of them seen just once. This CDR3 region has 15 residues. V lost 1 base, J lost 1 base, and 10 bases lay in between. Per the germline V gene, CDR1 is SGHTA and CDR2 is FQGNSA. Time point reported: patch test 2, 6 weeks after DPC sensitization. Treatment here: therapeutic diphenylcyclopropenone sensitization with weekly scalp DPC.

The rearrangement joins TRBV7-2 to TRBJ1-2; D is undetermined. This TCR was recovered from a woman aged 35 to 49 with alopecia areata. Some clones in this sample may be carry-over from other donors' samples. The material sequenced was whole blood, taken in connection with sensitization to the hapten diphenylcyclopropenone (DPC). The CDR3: CASSLEAQLNYGYTF. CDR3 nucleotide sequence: TGTGCCAGCAGCTTAGAGGCACAACTTAACTATGGCTACACCTTC.